Below are 8 T cell receptor beta chains sequenced from a single sample in a study of blood T cell repertoires in COVID-19 (dated by TCRdb to between 2020 and 2021). Preparation of the library involved the immunoSEQ multiplex PCR assay. TCRdb carries this immuneACCESS record with in-frame sequences only. Its versions omit some clonotypes, under half of them owing to an unresolved V gene in the studies checked, with the rest unexplained. Here the sample has 110,000 to 150,000 clones; 70% to 90% occur a single time. The ten largest clonotypes hold around 2.9% of the sample. Sequenced input: peripheral blood. Receptors were obtained from a man in his fifties with acute or convalescent COVID-19.

The chain has TRBV5-6 and TRBJ1-1; 8 bases match TRBD1. The V segment lost 5 bases and the J segment 7 bases; nucleotides outside the gene matches: 10. This CDR3 is 14 amino acids long. Germline V gene data show CDR1 as SGHDT and CDR2 as YYEEEE. CDR3 sequence (DNA): TGTGCCAGCAGGCCGACAGGGGACGTTCTTGAAGCTTTCTTT. Translation: CASRPTGDVLEAFF.

The genes are TRBV2 and TRBJ1-2; D remains ambiguous. From germline, CDR1 is SNHLY and CDR2 FYNNEI. The CDR3 extends over 12 amino acids. V was cut by 2 bases and J by 4 bases, with 5 bases left in between. The CDR3, as DNA: TGTGCCAGCAGTGAATCGGGCTATGGCTACACCTTC. Translating it yields CASSESGYGYTF.

The J gene is TRBJ2-1, the V gene TRBV7-3; possibly TRBD2 for D (6 bases). The CDR3 extends over 15 amino acids. V was pared by 3 bases and J by 9 bases, with 18 bases between. CDR1 SGHTA and CDR2 FQGTGA come from the germline V gene. CDR3 DNA: TGTGCCAGCAGCTTTGGGGTGGCCCACGGGGGTGAGCAGTTCTTC. It codes for CASSFGVAHGGEQFF.

This chain links TRBV10-3 with TRBJ2-2, with a weak D call TRBD2 (7 bases). Germline CDR1 reads ENHRY; CDR2 reads SYGVKD. The CDR3 is 15 residues long. The V end was cut by 6 bases, the J end by 4 bases, with 15 bases between. CDR3 sequence reads: CAIRPEGGSTGELFF. CDR3 coding DNA: TGTGCCATCAGACCCGAGGGGGGGAGCACCGGGGAGCTGTTTTTT.

The chain has TRBV18 and TRBJ2-7; D is perhaps TRBD1 (5 bases). Germline V gene lookup returns CDR1 KGHSH and CDR2 LQKENI. The CDR3 extends over 15 amino acids. Trimming removed 2 bases from V and 6 bases from J, with 17 bases in between. CDR3 nucleotide sequence: TGTGCCAGCTCACCAGGTCAGGGCCGTACTGGCGAGCAGTACTTC. Translating gives CASSPGQGRTGEQYF.

The chain recombines TRBV29-1 with TRBJ1-4; D might be TRBD1 (5 bases). The CDR3 contains 13 residues. V lost 6 bases, J lost 0 bases, and 8 bases lay in between. Germline CDR1 reads SQVTM; CDR2 reads ANQGSEA. This CDR3 reads CSVEQATNEKLFF. The CDR3 DNA reads TGCAGCGTAGAACAGGCAACTAATGAAAAACTGTTTTTT.

This chain joins TRBV19 and TRBJ2-3, with a possible D match to TRBD2 (5 bases). Trimming pared 7 bases from V and 2 bases from J, leaving 22 bases between. CDR1 is LNHDA, CDR2 SQIVND, per germline (reference sequence). CDR3 length: 17 amino acids. This chain's CDR3 is CASKVGSRAGDTDTQYF. The CDR3 DNA reads TGTGCCAGTAAGGTTGGTTCCCGGGCCGGGGACACAGATACGCAGTATTTT.

The genes are TRBV7-2 and TRBJ2-1; possibly TRBD1 for D (5 bases). The CDR3 loop spans 15 amino acids. Germline V gives CDR1 SGHTA, CDR2 FQGNSA. Trimming stripped 1 base from V and 3 bases from J, with 10 bases between. CDR3 coding DNA: TGTGCCAGCAGCTTAGACGGACAACACTACAATGAGCAGTTCTTC. Translated, it gives CASSLDGQHYNEQFF.